One sample yielded the 24 T cell receptor beta chains listed below, sequenced in a study of T cell clonality in common variable immunodeficiency. Sequencing used immunoSEQ multiplex PCR; TCRdb keeps in-frame clones, though not all of them. There are about 41,000 clones in the sample, none observed a single time. The sample consisted of peripheral blood mononuclear cells. The receptor source for this set is a person aged 18 to 70 in good health.

This clone was counted ten times or more. Read sequence stops 3 residues before the CDR3 end, and the germline J gene provides the missing end. The V and J genes are TRBV18 and TRBJ2-7; 8 nucleotides align to TRBD1. V trimming: 3 bases; J trimming: 2 bases; junction bases outside the gene matches: 3. Germline V gene data show CDR1 as KGHSH and CDR2 as LQKENI. CDR3 length equals 14 residues. CDR3 sequence reads: CASSPDRVTYEQYF. The sequenced CDR3 bases are TGTGCCAGCTCACCGGACAGGGTAACCTACGAG. Variable domain in full (rest from reference TRBV18 and TRBJ2-7): NAGVMQNPRHLVRRRGQEARLRCSPMKGHSHVYWYRQLPEEGLKFMVYLQKENIIDESGMPKERFSAEFPKEGPSILRIQQVVRGDSAAYFCASSPDRVTYEQYFGPGTRLTVT.

This clone came up many times. Read coverage stops 3 residues before the CDR3 terminus; the germline J gene supplies the remainder. V gene TRBV11-2 combines with J gene TRBJ2-5, with D possibly being TRBD1 or TRBD2 (5 bases each). This CDR3 is 14 amino acids long. The germline V and J ends were trimmed by 4 bases and 5 bases, with 14 bases remaining between them. Germline-derived CDR1 and CDR2 are SGHAT and FQNNGV. CDR3 protein: CASSSQGAKETQYF. CDR3 DNA (partial): TGTGCCAGCAGCTCCCAGGGAGCGAAGGAGACC.

Only a few counts were recorded for this clone. CDR3 in amino acids: CASSPALTGYETQYF. The CDR3 DNA, read in part, is TGTGCCAGCAGCCCCGCATTGACAGGGTACGAGACC. V and J are TRBV7-2 and TRBJ2-5; the match to TRBD1 covers 7 bases. The missing CDR3 end, 3 residues past where the read stops, is filled in from the germline J gene. V was clipped by 5 bases and J by 5 bases; unmatched bases: 11. Per the germline V gene, CDR1 is SGHTA and CDR2 is FQGNSA. The CDR3 covers 15 residues.

This clone was seen ten or more times. The CDR3 is cut off 3 residues early in the read; its end comes from the germline J gene. The V and J genes are TRBV5-1 and TRBJ2-5; no clear D. The germline V gene has CDR1 SGHRS and CDR2 YFSETQ. CDR3 length: 13 amino acids. V was pared by 0 bases and J by 1 base, with 4 bases between. The covered CDR3 bases are TGCGCCAGCAGCTTGGGCAGCCAAGAGACC. Its protein is CASSLGSQET. The CDR3 in its entirety is CASSLGSQETQYF. Drawing the rest from reference TRBV5-1 and TRBJ2-5, the complete variable domain is KAGVTQTPRYLIKTRGQQVTLSCSPISGHRSVSWYQQTPGQGLQFLFEYFSETQRNKGNFPGRFSGRQFSNSRSEMNVSTLELGDSALYLCASSLGSQETQYFGPGTRLLVL.

This clone was seen many times. The CDR3 spells CSAEGTSGAYEQYF. Partial CDR3 DNA: TGCAGTGCTGAAGGGACTAGCGGGGCCTACGAG. This chain uses TRBV20-1 with TRBJ2-7, with 13 bases identical to TRBD2. Read data end 3 residues before the CDR3 end; the end is taken from the germline J gene. After removal of 5 bases from V and 2 bases from J, the junction contained 3 bases not matched to a gene. CDR1 and CDR2 (germline): DFQATT, SNEGSKA (reference sequence). There are 14 residues in the CDR3.

In its sample, this clone was seen many times. The sequence runs out 3 residues before the end of the CDR3; the remainder is reconstructed from the germline J gene. The chain uses TRBV18 and TRBJ2-5, with D possibly being TRBD1 (6 bases). In germline, CDR1 is KGHSH, CDR2 LQKENI. The CDR3 covers 13 residues. V lost 2 bases, J lost 2 bases, and 6 bases lay in between. Incomplete CDR3 DNA: TGTGCCAGCTCACCAGGACAGCAAGAGACC. Translated: CASSPGQQET. The complete CDR3 reads CASSPGQQETQYF.

There are many counts of this clone. The sequenced part of the CDR3 DNA is TGCGCCAGCAGCTTGGCCGGGACTCTTAACGGGGAAAAA. Translated: CASSLAGTLNGEK. The whole CDR3 sequence is CASSLAGTLNGEKLFF. V is TRBV5-1 and J is TRBJ1-4, with TRBD1 as a possible D gene (5 bases). The CDR3 end is not reached by the read, which stops 3 residues before it; the germline J gene fills it in. CDR3 length equals 16 residues. Germline V lookup: CDR1 SGHRS, CDR2 YFSETQ. The V end lost 0 bases, the J end lost 8 bases, and 17 bases lay between the germline ends.

This clone was observed many times. The sequence runs out 3 residues before the end of the CDR3; the remainder is reconstructed from the germline J gene. This sequence joins TRBV20-1 and TRBJ1-3; D not certain. Germline loops: CDR1 DFQATT, CDR2 SNEGSKA (reference sequence). V was cut by 0 bases and J by 0 bases, with 9 bases left in between. The CDR3 is 15 residues long. CDR3 DNA, as far as it was read: TGCAGTGCTAGAGATGGGCCGGTCTCTGGAAACACC. Protein: CSARDGPVSGNT. The entire CDR3 is CSARDGPVSGNTIYF.

This clone was detected a few times. CDR3 DNA (partial): TGTGCCAGTAGTATAGATAAGACAGGGTACAATCAGCCC. Protein: CASSIDKTGYNQP. The whole CDR3 reads CASSIDKTGYNQPQHF. This sequence joins TRBV19 and TRBJ1-5, with 7 bases that match TRBD1. The CDR3 end falls 3 residues outside the read, so it is completed with the germline J gene. V lost 0 bases, J lost 3 bases, and 5 bases stayed unmatched. Germline V gene lookup returns CDR1 LNHDA and CDR2 SQIVND (reference sequence). There are 16 residues in the CDR3.

At least ten counts were recorded for this clone. The read comes to an end 3 residues before the CDR3 does, leaving the germline J gene to fill in the end. V and J are TRBV28 and TRBJ2-1, with 8 nucleotides matching TRBD1. The CDR3 is made up of 14 amino acids. The V gene's germline CDR1 is MDHEN and CDR2 SYDVKM. The V and J ends lost 3 bases and 6 bases, in that order; junction bases with no gene match: 4. The CDR3 DNA, read in part, is TGTGCCAGCAGTTTCCTCCAGGGGGCCAATGAG. It encodes CASSFLQGANE. The full CDR3 reads CASSFLQGANEQFF.

This clone was seen at least ten times. The sequence runs out 3 residues before the end of the CDR3; the remainder is reconstructed from the germline J gene. V gene TRBV5-4 combines with J gene TRBJ2-2; D unclear. The ends were cut back, 0 bases at V and 6 bases at J, with 6 bases in the middle. The CDR3 loop spans 13 amino acids. Germline CDR1 and CDR2: SGHNT and YYREEE (reference sequence). CDR3 amino acids: CASSLVVAGELFF. The part of the CDR3 DNA that was read is TGTGCCAGCAGCTTGGTTGTAGCCGGGGAG.

This clone was detected ten times or more. Sequencing ends 3 residues short of the CDR3 end; the germline J gene provides the rest. The chain uses TRBV7-2 and TRBJ2-7, with 8 bases lining up with TRBD2. Germline CDR1 reads SGHTA; CDR2 reads FQGNSA. J was trimmed by 2 bases and V by 3 bases; bases with no gene match: 6. The CDR3 has 15 amino acids. The DNA read from the CDR3 is TGTGCCAGCAGCTTGGGACTAGTGGTCGCCTACGAG. Protein sequence: CASSLGLVVAYE. The complete CDR3 sequence is CASSLGLVVAYEQYF.

This clone was detected ten times or more. The sequence runs out 3 residues before the end of the CDR3; the remainder is reconstructed from the germline J gene. This rearrangement joins TRBV7-8 to TRBJ1-4, with 7 bases matching TRBD1. The junction had 7 bases not matched to a gene; V was cut back by 4 bases and J by 8 bases. Per the germline V gene, CDR1 is SGHVS and CDR2 is FQNEAQ. CDR3 length equals 14 residues. The CDR3 reads CASSWTGGEEKLFF. CDR3 DNA, as far as it was read: TGTGCCAGCAGCTGGACAGGAGGAGAAGAAAAA.

The sample holds many counts of this clone. The read stops 3 residues short of the end of the CDR3; the missing end is completed from the germline J gene. The chain recombines TRBV5-6 with TRBJ2-6, with no clear D. The germline gives CDR1 SGHDT, CDR2 YYEEEE. V was clipped by 5 bases and J by 2 bases, with 11 bases between them. The CDR3 runs to 15 residues. CDR3 DNA, as far as it was read: TGTGCCAGCAGATTGAGACAAACTGGGGCCAACGTC. Its protein is CASRLRQTGANV. The CDR3 reads in full as CASRLRQTGANVLTF.

A few counts support this clone. The sequenced part of the CDR3 DNA is TGTGCCAGCAGCGTCACAGGGGGCCGTGGC. Translation: CASSVTGGRG. The full CDR3 protein is CASSVTGGRGYTF. The V gene is TRBV7-9, the J gene TRBJ1-2, with 9 bases aligning to TRBD1. The CDR3 is cut off 3 residues early in the read; its end comes from the germline J gene. The CDR3 has 13 residues. CDR1 and CDR2 from the germline V gene are SEHNR and FQNEAQ (reference sequence). The junction had 5 bases not matched to a gene; V was cut back by 5 bases and J by 7 bases.

This clone was counted at least ten times. CDR3 in amino acids: CASSLGTGSTGELFF. The sequenced CDR3 bases are TGCGCCAGCAGCTTGGGGACAGGGAGTACCGGGGAG. The V and J genes are TRBV5-1 and TRBJ2-2; 8 nucleotides agree with TRBD1. The read is 3 residues too short to cover the CDR3 end, so that end is filled in from the germline J gene. Germline trimming cut 0 bases from V and 5 bases from J; bases unmatched to any gene: 3. This CDR3 region has 15 residues. Germline V gene data show CDR1 as SGHRS and CDR2 as YFSETQ. Full variable domain (remainder filled in from reference TRBV5-1 and TRBJ2-2): KAGVTQTPRYLIKTRGQQVTLSCSPISGHRSVSWYQQTPGQGLQFLFEYFSETQRNKGNFPGRFSGRQFSNSRSEMNVSTLELGDSALYLCASSLGTGSTGELFFGEGSRLTVL.

This clone was observed a few times. Read coverage stops 3 residues before the CDR3 terminus; the germline J gene supplies the remainder. The chain combines TRBV2 with TRBJ1-2; D gene unclear. The CDR3 loop spans 13 amino acids. CDR1 and CDR2 (germline): SNHLY, FYNNEI. The CDR3 is CASSEGVAGGYTF. The CDR3 DNA, read in part, is TGTGCCAGCAGTGAAGGTGTGGCAGGAGGC.

The sample holds many counts of this clone. The sequence runs out 3 residues before the end of the CDR3; the remainder is reconstructed from the germline J gene. This chain connects TRBV5-1 to TRBJ2-1; 10 bases fit TRBD1. The germline CDR1 and CDR2 sequences are SGHRS and YFSETQ. The CDR3 extends over 15 amino acids. With 3 bases clipped from V and 8 bases from J, the junction kept 8 bases outside the gene matches. The part of the CDR3 DNA that was read is TGCGCCAGCAGCTCCCGGGACAGGGGTTTCCATGAG. The encoded protein is CASSSRDRGFHE. The whole CDR3 reads CASSSRDRGFHEQFF.

This clone has just a few counts. CDR3 DNA (partial): TGCGCCAGCAGCTTGGATCGGACAGGGGATGAGACG. It translates to CASSLDRTGDET. The full CDR3 reads CASSLDRTGDETQYF. The rearrangement uses TRBV5-1 and TRBJ2-3; TRBD1 matches at 9 bases. With the read ending 3 residues before the CDR3 end, the germline J gene is used to fill in that end. This CDR3 region has 15 residues. Germline V gene lookup returns CDR1 SGHRS and CDR2 YFSETQ.

This clone was detected many times. The sequence runs out 3 residues before the end of the CDR3; the remainder is reconstructed from the germline J gene. The chain is built from TRBV6-1 and TRBJ2-3; weak D call: TRBD1 (7 bases). The CDR3 length is 12 residues. Germline V gene sequence: CDR1 MNHNS, CDR2 SASEGT. CDR3 DNA, as far as it was read: TGTGCCAGCAGTGGAACAGGGGAGGCG. It codes for CASSGTGEA. The whole CDR3 is CASSGTGEAQYF.

This clone was counted at least ten times. With the read ending 3 residues before the CDR3 end, the germline J gene is used to fill in that end. This chain joins TRBV5-1 and TRBJ2-7; D may be TRBD1 (5 bases). V lost 2 bases and J 2 bases, leaving 11 bases between the germline ends. Germline V gene lookup returns CDR1 SGHRS and CDR2 YFSETQ. The CDR3 contains 14 residues. The CDR3 sequence: CASSLVGATYEQYF. The part of the CDR3 DNA that was read is TGCGCCAGCAGCTTAGTAGGGGCGACCTACGAG.

This clone was detected ten times or more. With the read ending 3 residues before the CDR3 end, the germline J gene is used to fill in that end. The rearrangement joins TRBV6-1 to TRBJ2-2; TRBD1 aligns across 7 bases. V shed 1 base and J 0 bases; nucleotides not matched to a gene: 2. The CDR3 totals 16 residues. Germline V gene data show CDR1 as MNHNS and CDR2 as SASEGT. Here the CDR3 reads CASSEVQGANTGELFF. Incomplete CDR3 DNA: TGTGCCAGCAGTGAAGTGCAGGGGGCGAACACCGGGGAG.

This clone was seen repeatedly, ten times or more. The read terminates 3 residues before the CDR3 end, so the remaining end is supplied by the germline J gene. The V and J genes are TRBV7-2 and TRBJ2-1; tentatively, D is TRBD2 (6 bases). V was trimmed by 7 bases and J by 6 bases, leaving 16 bases between them. Germline CDR1 is SGHTA and CDR2 is FQGNSA. The CDR3 runs 14 residues. CDR3 loop: CASTKSRDSNEQFF. The DNA read from the CDR3 is TGTGCCAGCACCAAATCTCGGGACTCCAATGAG.

As concerns this clone: Read data end 3 residues before the CDR3 end; the end is taken from the germline J gene. This chain links TRBV7-2 with TRBJ1-5, with 9 bases that match TRBD1. CDR1 is SGHTA, CDR2 FQGNSA, per germline. The CDR3 contains 15 residues. After removal of 7 bases from V and 2 bases from J, the junction contained 6 bases not matched to a gene. CDR3 region: CASTTGQGRNQPQHF. Incomplete CDR3 DNA: TGTGCCAGCACCACGGGACAGGGCCGCAATCAGCCC.